This T cell receptor (beta chain) was identified during a study of OX40 agonist ivuxolimab in advanced cancers. Study overall: Previous treatment with anti-PD-1, anti-PD-L1 or anti-CTLA-4 therapy was allowed; 40% had received some.

The assay was immunoSEQ multiplex PCR, and TCRdb's table has in-frame clones only and misses some. Of approximately 50,000 clones listed, 80% to 85% are singletons. Points on this clone: What it binds is unknown.

Germline-derived CDR1 and CDR2 are SGDLS and YYNGEE. The CDR3 covers 18 residues. Germline trimming cut 0 bases from V and 3 bases from J; bases unmatched to any gene: 13. Exclusion of a patient followed from autoimmune disease history or systemic immunosuppression. Findings and caveats of the study: Specificity for antigen went undetermined in the expanded peripheral T cells. Doses of 0.1 to 3.0 mg/kg were accompanied by clonal expansion of CD4+ and CD8+ blood T cells by week 6.

The sample was CD4+ or CD8+ T cells sorted from blood, taken in a trial of the OX40 agonist ivuxolimab. The rearrangement uses TRBV9 and TRBJ1-1; 8 nucleotides line up with TRBD1. The origin of this receptor is an adult with an advanced solid tumor such as melanoma, head and neck, liver or kidney cancer. The CDR3, as DNA: TGTGCCAGCAGCGTAGCATCGCAGGGGGCGTTACTGGACACTGAAGCTTTCTTT. Its protein is CASSVASQGALLDTEAFF.